This T cell receptor beta chain was recorded in a study of shared T cell receptors in the human thymus. CDR1 is SGHRS, CDR2 YFSETQ, per germline. The CDR3 is 17 residues long. After removal of 0 bases from V and 4 bases from J, the junction contained 8 bases not matched to a gene. Profiled with immunoSEQ multiplex PCR; TCRdb holds only in-frame clones, not every one. The sample has roughly 660,000 clones, 88% seen once; the top ten hold 0.0085% to 0.012%. This sample also belongs to another study, concerning human thymus T cells. That work states: Having surgery to correct congenital heart defects, healthy Finnish infants acted as the donors. Resections from corrective heart surgery supplied the thymus tissue. Gene usage (both V and J) appeared biased in thymic and blood repertoires. Related research has reported that thymic repertoires overlap highly among unrelated individuals.

The chain carries TRBV5-1 and TRBJ2-5, with TRBD2 matching 11 bases. Sequencing was done on a sample of thymocytes. This receptor was taken from a boy under two years old with a congenital heart defect. CDR3 loop: CASSLVTSGRGGETQYF. As DNA, the CDR3 is TGCGCCAGCAGCTTGGTTACTAGCGGGAGAGGGGGAGAGACCCAGTACTTC.